Listed below are T cell receptor beta chains from one sample, sequenced in a study of patients and donors after allogeneic stem cell transplantation. TCRdb processed the RT-PCR reads anew with MiXCR; each CDR3 protein has one entry. The table lists about 96,000 distinct CDR3 sequences, 40% to 60% of them singletons, with about 58% in the top ten. The sample was blood, either unsorted or a sorted T cell fraction (not recorded which). These receptors all stem from a human donor who was either an allogeneic HSCT recipient or a stem cell or donor lymphocyte infusion donor (not recorded which). It is not recorded whose cells these are; they may come from a transplant donor. Both conserved end residues are part of each CDR3. D genes are given only for firm matches. Where a row states a size, it is once, few, many or the class of an expanded clone; other rows omit it.

J	V	length	D	size	CDR3	DNA
TRBJ1-2	TRBV12-3/TRBV12-4	14	TRBD1	many	CASSRGQGNYGYTF	TGTGCCAGCAGCCGGGGACAGGGGAACTATGGCTACACCTTC
TRBJ2-1	TRBV4-3	15	.	.	CASSQGLREFNEQFF	TGCGCCAGCAGCCAAGGGTTGCGAGAGTTCAATGAGCAGTTCTTC
TRBJ1-1	TRBV7-8	12	.	few	CASSGMNTEAFF	TGTGCCAGCAGCGGCATGAACACTGAAGCTTTCTTT
TRBJ1-4	TRBV28	14	.	few	CASRGGGAQEKLFF	TGTGCCAGCAGAGGGGGTGGGGCTCAGGAAAAACTGTTTTTT
TRBJ2-1	TRBV6-5	11	.	.	CASSLGSKQFF	TGTGCCAGCAGCCTCGGGAGTAAGCAGTTCTTC
TRBJ1-3	TRBV4-1	16	.	few	CASSQDLPLTGNTIYF	TGCGCCAGCAGCCAAGATCTTCCTTTAACTGGAAACACCATATATTTT
TRBJ1-3	TRBV4-2	16	TRBD1	few	CASSTTDRSSGNTIYF	TGTGCCAGCAGCACCACGGACAGGAGCTCTGGAAACACCATATATTTT
TRBJ1-1	TRBV20-1	13	.	few	CSASDSINTEAFF	TGCAGTGCTAGCGATAGCATTAACACTGAAGCTTTCTTT
TRBJ2-2	TRBV4-1	15	TRBD1	.	CASSLKTGFSGELFF	TGCGCCAGCAGCCTGAAGACAGGGTTTAGCGGGGAGCTGTTTTTT
TRBJ1-2	TRBV9	14	.	once	CASSVPGTNYGYTF	TGTGCCAGCAGCGTGCCAGGGACTAACTATGGCTACACCTTC
TRBJ1-1	TRBV29-1	12	.	.	CSVSWGQIRAFF	TGCAGCGTTTCTTGGGGGCAAATAAGAGCTTTCTTT
TRBJ1-1	TRBV23-1	14	.	.	CASTPVTGTPEAFF	TGCGCCAGCACACCGGTCACAGGGACCCCTGAAGCTTTCTTT
TRBJ1-5	TRBV20-1	18	TRBD1	.	CSAREGTGLSYSNQPQHF	TGCAGTGCTAGAGAGGGGACAGGGCTTTCATATAGCAATCAGCCCCAGCATTTT
TRBJ1-3	TRBV27	15	TRBD1	few	CASRDRGFSGNTIYF	TGTGCCAGCCGGGACAGGGGTTTCTCTGGAAACACCATATATTTT
TRBJ1-6	TRBV28	15	.	few	CASSLSTVVDESLHF	TGTGCCAGCAGTTTATCGACAGTCGTAGATGAATCCCTCCACTTT
TRBJ1-2	TRBV10-3	12	.	.	CAITGGAYGYTF	TGTGCCATCACGGGAGGAGCTTATGGCTACACCTTC
TRBJ2-2	TRBV15	15	.	.	CATSRAQTNTGELFF	TGTGCCACCAGCAGAGCACAGACGAACACCGGGGAGCTGTTTTTT
TRBJ1-2	TRBV29-1	16	.	.	CSVGDSPGGRLYGYTF	TGCAGCGTTGGAGATTCACCGGGAGGGAGGCTCTATGGCTACACCTTC
TRBJ1-1	TRBV6-2/TRBV6-3	14	.	.	CASRDRTMNTEAFF	TGTGCCAGCAGAGACCGGACCATGAACACTGAAGCTTTCTTT
TRBJ2-7	TRBV10-3	19	TRBD1	.	CAISESGTGGAGASYEQYF	TGTGCCATCAGTGAGTCTGGGACAGGGGGCGCAGGAGCGTCCTACGAGCAGTACTTC
TRBJ2-1	TRBV14	12	.	.	CASSQGGNEQFF	TGTGCCAGCAGCCAAGGGGGCAATGAGCAGTTCTTC
TRBJ1-1	TRBV5-1	14	.	.	CASSSQTSNTEAFF	TGCGCCAGCAGCAGTCAAACCTCGAACACTGAAGCTTTCTTT
TRBJ1-2	TRBV5-1	13	.	few	CASSLGLIYGYTF	TGCGCCAGCAGCTTGGGTCTCATCTATGGCTACACCTTC
TRBJ1-2	TRBV12-3/TRBV12-4	15	.	few	CASSWNGEANYGYTF	TGTGCCAGCAGTTGGAATGGGGAGGCTAACTATGGCTACACCTTC
TRBJ1-1	TRBV7-3	13	.	.	CASSWDQDTEAFF	TGTGCCAGCAGCTGGGACCAAGACACTGAAGCTTTCTTT
TRBJ1-1	TRBV5-6	14	.	.	CASSLAVYYTEAFF	TGTGCCAGCAGCTTGGCCGTGTACTACACTGAAGCTTTCTTT
TRBJ1-2	TRBV7-9	16	.	few	CASSVTDSRNSGGYTF	TGTGCCAGCAGCGTAACGGACAGTCGGAACTCTGGGGGCTACACCTTC
TRBJ1-1	TRBV6-5	11	.	.	CASSSGVGAFF	TGTGCCAGCAGCTCAGGGGTGGGGGCTTTCTTT
TRBJ1-1	TRBV7-9	15	.	few	CASSSDPRGNTEAFF	TGTGCCAGCAGCTCAGACCCCAGAGGGAACACTGAAGCTTTCTTT
TRBJ1-5	TRBV6-2/TRBV6-3	15	.	.	CASSSPLRFNQPQHF	TGTGCCAGCAGTTCCCCGCTTAGATTCAATCAGCCCCAGCATTTT
TRBJ1-2	TRBV7-9	15	.	.	CASSLPEDLNYGYTF	TGTGCCAGCAGCTTACCCGAGGACCTGAACTATGGCTACACCTTC
TRBJ1-2	TRBV12-3/TRBV12-4	15	TRBD1	.	CASSLWTGESGGYTF	TGTGCCAGCAGTTTGTGGACAGGGGAATCAGGAGGCTACACCTTC
TRBJ1-4	TRBV28	14	.	.	CASTPGTRAEKLFF	TGTGCCAGCACCCCCGGGACTCGCGCTGAAAAACTGTTTTTT
TRBJ1-1	TRBV7-9	16	.	few	CASSVTVGFLDTEAFF	TGTGCCAGCAGCGTGACCGTGGGTTTTCTGGACACTGAAGCTTTCTTT
TRBJ2-7	TRBV6-2/TRBV6-3	20	TRBD1	.	CASSYSSGTGKASERYEQYF	TGTGCCAGCAGTTACTCCTCCGGGACAGGGAAAGCGTCGGAGCGATACGAGCAGTACTTC
TRBJ1-2	TRBV12-3/TRBV12-4	16	TRBD1	.	CASSHGQEILSYGYTF	TGTGCCAGCAGTCATGGACAGGAAATCCTTTCTTATGGCTACACCTTC
TRBJ2-1	TRBV5-1	16	TRBD2	few	CASSLGGTSGYNEQFF	TGCGCCAGCAGCTTGGGCGGGACTAGCGGGTACAATGAGCAGTTCTTC
TRBJ1-1	TRBV9	12	.	large	CASSVGQSEAFF	TGTGCCAGCAGCGTAGGACAGTCTGAAGCTTTCTTT
TRBJ1-4	TRBV20-1	15	.	.	CRAVHGGATNEKLFF	TGCAGAGCTGTACATGGGGGCGCAACTAATGAAAAACTGTTTTTT
TRBJ1-1	TRBV5-5	12	.	few	CASSLPTPEAFF	TGTGCCAGCAGCTTGCCGACCCCCGAGGCTTTCTTT
TRBJ2-7	TRBV6-5	16	TRBD1	.	CASSYSRQGASFEQYF	TGTGCCAGCAGTTACAGTCGGCAGGGGGCTTCGTTCGAGCAGTACTTC
TRBJ1-6	TRBV28	12	.	.	CALSINNSPLHF	TGTGCCCTCAGCATAAATAATTCACCCCTCCACTTT
TRBJ1-1	TRBV7-2	15	.	.	CASSLVGVMNTEAFF	TGTGCCAGCAGCTTAGTGGGAGTTATGAACACTGAAGCTTTCTTT
TRBJ1-1	TRBV9	15	TRBD1	.	CASSEIDRVETEAFF	TGTGCCAGCAGCGAAATTGACAGGGTGGAGACTGAAGCTTTCTTT
TRBJ2-1	TRBV5-6	15	TRBD2	once	CASSLGLAGVGEQFF	TGTGCCAGCAGCTTGGGACTAGCGGGAGTTGGGGAGCAGTTCTTC
TRBJ2-5	TRBV7-2	16	TRBD2	.	CASSFAGTSGSETQYF	TGTGCCAGCAGCTTCGCGGGGACTAGCGGGAGCGAGACCCAGTACTTC
TRBJ1-6	TRBV20-1	14	.	few	CSASQPAANSPLHF	TGCAGTGCTAGCCAACCGGCCGCTAATTCACCCCTCCACTTT
TRBJ1-2	TRBV4-2	15	.	.	CASSQEPQWDYGYTF	TGTGCCAGCAGCCAAGAACCGCAGTGGGACTATGGCTACACCTTC
TRBJ2-7	TRBV6-5	14	.	once	CASRSGLEGLEQYF	TGTGCCAGCCGGAGCGGCCTCGAGGGGCTCGAGCAGTACTTC
TRBJ1-2	TRBV20-1	14	.	.	CSARDPGRSYGYTF	TGCAGTGCTAGAGATCCGGGGCGGAGCTATGGCTACACCTTC
TRBJ1-1	TRBV28	15	TRBD1	few	CASSIAGTGVSEAFF	TGTGCCAGCAGTATCGCCGGGACAGGTGTCTCTGAAGCTTTCTTT
TRBJ1-5	TRBV12-3/TRBV12-4	16	TRBD1	few	CASSPKQGVLNQPQHF	TGTGCCAGCAGTCCAAAACAGGGGGTCCTGAATCAGCCCCAGCATTTT
TRBJ2-1	TRBV12-3/TRBV12-4	14	.	.	CASSFGGLDSEQFF	TGTGCCAGCAGTTTCGGCGGTTTGGACTCTGAGCAGTTCTTC
TRBJ1-5	TRBV28	12	.	few	CASVRGAQPQHF	TGTGCCAGCGTGCGGGGTGCACAGCCCCAGCATTTT
TRBJ1-3	TRBV11-2	15	.	few	CASSTAGGSGNTIYF	TGTGCCAGCAGCACTGCGGGGGGATCGGGAAACACCATATATTTT